These 20 T cell receptor beta chains were sequenced from one sample in a study of blood T cell repertoires in COVID-19. TCRdb's copy holds only in-frame clones and misses some; the assay was immunoSEQ multiplex PCR. This table has 150,000 to 200,000 clones, roughly four fifths appearing once. The sample comprised PBMCs or T cells enriched from blood (not recorded which). Receptor source: a man aged 45-65 years who had recovered from COVID-19.

The chain joins TRBV2 to TRBJ2-5; 9 nucleotides line up with TRBD2. The CDR3 has 17 amino acids. V shed 4 bases and J 4 bases; nucleotides not matched to a gene: 13. The germline V gene encodes CDR1 SNHLY and CDR2 FYNNEI. CDR3 in DNA: TGTGCCAGCAGTGCGGGACTAGCACCAGCGGGAGTAGAGACCCAGTACTTC. Protein product: CASSAGLAPAGVETQYF. Together with reference TRBV2 and TRBJ2-5, the CDR3 gives the full variable domain: EPEVTQTPSHQVTQMGQEVILRCVPISNHLYFYWYRQILGQKVEFLVSFYNNEISEKSEIFDDQFSVERPDGSNFTLKIRSTKLEDSAMYFCASSAGLAPAGVETQYFGPGTRLLVL.

The CDR3 sequence is CSASAGTSGYNEQFF. CDR3 nucleotide sequence: TGCAGTGCTAGTGCCGGGACTAGCGGGTACAATGAGCAGTTCTTC. The chain combines TRBV20-1 with TRBJ2-1, with TRBD2 matching over 12 bases. The V gene's germline CDR1 is DFQATT and CDR2 SNEGSKA (reference sequence). V lost 3 bases to trimming and J lost 4 bases; unmatched junction nucleotides: 4. The CDR3 runs to 15 residues.

The genes are TRBV15 and TRBJ1-6, with TRBD1 matching 10 bases. V trimming: 0 bases; J trimming: 13 bases; junction bases outside the gene matches: 6. Germline V lookup: CDR1 LNHNV, CDR2 YYDKDF (reference sequence). This CDR3 is 15 amino acids long. In DNA, the CDR3 is TGTGCCACCAGCAGAGATCCGGGACAGGGGTTTCCCCTCCACTTT. Protein: CATSRDPGQGFPLHF.

In this sample, this clone turned up many times. The chain's CDR3 is CASSSTTSGVDTQYF. In nucleotides, the CDR3 is TGTGCCAGCAGCTCCACGACTAGCGGGGTGGATACGCAGTATTTT. The J gene is TRBJ2-3, the V gene TRBV9; 11 bases align to TRBD2. V dropped 4 bases and J dropped 6; count of bases not matched to a gene: 7. Germline lookup yields CDR1 SGDLS and CDR2 YYNGEE. The CDR3 has 15 amino acids.

The rearrangement joins TRBV11-3 to TRBJ1-6; possible D gene TRBD1, 6 bases. V lost 5 bases and J lost 7, with 9 bases in between. The V gene's germline CDR1 is SGHNT and CDR2 YENEEA. This CDR3 has 13 residues. The CDR3 coding sequence is TGTGCCAGCAGCATGGACAGAAATTCACCCCTCCACTTT. Encoded protein: CASSMDRNSPLHF.

CDR3 sequence (DNA): TGTGCCAGTAGTGGTCCGCGGCAGTTCTTC. Protein sequence: CASSGPRQFF. This chain joins TRBV19 and TRBJ2-1; D gene unclear. This CDR3 region has 10 residues. V was shortened by 5 bases and J by 12 bases, with 8 bases between the two germline ends. The germline V gene encodes CDR1 LNHDA and CDR2 SQIVND (reference sequence).

This clone occurred once. V gene TRBV24-1 combines with J gene TRBJ1-1; 8 positions match TRBD1. The length of the CDR3 is 13 residues. Germline V gives CDR1 KGHDR, CDR2 SFDVKD. Trimming at V came to 12 bases and at J to 5 bases, leaving 10 bases not matched to a gene. The chain's CDR3 is CAAKQGGETEAFF. DNA of the CDR3: TGTGCCGCCAAACAGGGGGGAGAAACTGAAGCTTTCTTT.

This chain connects TRBV3-1 (or the pseudogene TRBV3-2) to TRBJ1-2; D gene uncertain. The germline V gene has CDR1 LGHDT and CDR2 YNNKEL (reference sequence). The V and J ends lost 1 base and 6 bases respectively, with 15 bases between them. This CDR3 is 15 amino acids long. CDR3 nucleotide sequence: TGTGCCAGCAGCCAAGGAGGCACAAAAGGTCATGGCTACACCTTC. This sequence encodes CASSQGGTKGHGYTF.

This chain uses TRBV12-3 or TRBV12-4 with TRBJ2-5, with D uncertain. Trimming shortened V by 6 bases and J by 1 base, and 9 bases separated the two germline ends. This CDR3 has 13 residues. The CDR3 DNA reads TGTGCCAGCAGCGACTTCACCCAAGAGACCCAGTACTTC. Translating gives CASSDFTQETQYF.

The chain employs TRBV6-5 and TRBJ1-1; the match to TRBD1 covers 8 bases. The CDR3 covers 15 residues. Germline V gene lookup returns CDR1 MNHEY and CDR2 SVGAGI. The V gene end was trimmed by 5 bases and the J gene end by 1 base; junction bases not matched to a gene: 6. The CDR3 nucleotides read TGTGCCAGCAGTCCGGGGACAGGCGGGAACACTGAAGCTTTCTTT. Residues: CASSPGTGGNTEAFF.

V and J are TRBV5-1 and TRBJ2-3; TRBD2 agrees at 14 bases. Germline CDR1 and CDR2: SGHRS and YFSETQ. The CDR3 extends over 18 amino acids. V lost 4 bases to trimming and J lost 0 bases; unmatched junction nucleotides: 7. The CDR3 bases are TGCGCCAGCAGCACCGGACTAGCGGGGGGTCCTAGCACAGATACGCAGTATTTT. Encoded protein: CASSTGLAGGPSTDTQYF.

The V gene is TRBV5-1, the J gene TRBJ1-1, with 7 bases lining up with TRBD1. Per germline, CDR1 SGHRS and CDR2 YFSETQ. This CDR3 has 13 residues. Trimming cost V 3 bases and J 4 bases; bases outside gene matches: 3. CDR3 region: CASSSAGGTEAFF. CDR3 in DNA: TGCGCCAGCAGCTCCGCAGGGGGCACTGAAGCTTTCTTT.

The chain combines TRBV30 with TRBJ2-2; 9 nucleotides agree with TRBD1. CDR1 GTSNPN and CDR2 SVGIG come from the germline V gene (reference sequence). The CDR3 consists of 19 residues. V dropped 0 bases and J dropped 2; count of bases not matched to a gene: 13. CDR3 amino acids: CAWSVQFAQDRGNTGELFF. The CDR3 coding sequence is TGTGCCTGGAGTGTACAATTTGCCCAGGACAGGGGCAACACCGGGGAGCTGTTTTTT. The full variable domain, completed using reference TRBV30 and TRBJ2-2, is SQTIHQWPATLVQPVGSPLSLECTVEGTSNPNLYWYRQAAGRGLQLLFYSVGIGQISSEVPQNLSASRPQDRQFILSSKKLLLSDSGFYLCAWSVQFAQDRGNTGELFFGEGSRLTVL.

The rearrangement uses TRBV30 and TRBJ2-1; the match to TRBD2 covers 12 bases. Germline-derived CDR1 and CDR2 are GTSNPN and SVGIG (reference sequence). Trimming cost V 2 bases and J 8 bases; bases outside gene matches: 10. This CDR3 is built from 16 residues. The CDR3 here is CAWSSKASGGAYEQFF. CDR3 in DNA: TGTGCCTGGAGTAGTAAGGCTAGCGGGGGGGCTTATGAGCAGTTCTTC.

CDR3 DNA sequence: TGTGCCAGCAGTGAGACTAGCGGGGGCACAGATACGCAGTATTTT. Its translation: CASSETSGGTDTQYF. This sequence joins TRBV6-4 and TRBJ2-3, with TRBD2 matching 11 bases. Germline values: CDR1 MRHNA, CDR2 SNTAGT. The CDR3 is 15 residues long. The V gene end was trimmed by 3 bases and the J gene end by 1 base; junction bases not matched to a gene: 0.

This chain uses TRBV24-1 with TRBJ2-5, with 9 bases identical to TRBD1. Per germline, CDR1 KGHDR and CDR2 SFDVKD. The CDR3 loop spans 16 amino acids. The V segment lost 3 bases and the J segment 4 bases; nucleotides outside the gene matches: 8. CDR3 region: CATSDTGTGTSETQYF. CDR3 DNA: TGTGCCACCAGTGATACCGGGACAGGGACTTCAGAGACCCAGTACTTC.

The CDR3 is CASSPFQLRSEGNQPQHF. The DNA for the CDR3 is TGTGCCAGCTCACCGTTCCAACTTAGATCCGAGGGCAATCAGCCCCAGCATTTT. The chain employs TRBV18 and TRBJ1-5; no clear D gene. Germline V gene lookup returns CDR1 KGHSH and CDR2 LQKENI. There are 18 residues in the CDR3. Trimming took off 3 bases at V and 2 bases at J, with 20 bases between the two ends.

This chain joins TRBV6-5 and TRBJ1-2, with D unresolved. The CDR3 is 15 residues long. Germline V gene sequence: CDR1 MNHEY, CDR2 SVGAGI. Trimming stripped 2 bases from V and 0 bases from J, with 10 bases between. CDR3 amino acids: CASSYRLTTNYGYTF. CDR3 bases: TGTGCCAGCAGTTACCGACTTACAACTAACTATGGCTACACCTTC.

The J gene is TRBJ2-7, the V gene TRBV19; 8 bases align to TRBD2. CDR1 and CDR2 from the germline V gene are LNHDA and SQIVND (reference sequence). Trimming at V came to 5 bases and at J to 4 bases, leaving 13 bases not matched to a gene. This CDR3 spans 16 amino acids. The CDR3 DNA reads TGTGCCAGTAGTCTCCGGAGCGGGAGAAAGGGATACGAGCAGTACTTC. Translation: CASSLRSGRKGYEQYF. The full variable domain, with the rest looked up from reference TRBV19 and TRBJ2-7, is DGGITQSPKYLFRKEGQNVTLSCEQNLNHDAMYWYRQDPGQGLRLIYYSQIVNDFQKGDIAEGYSVSREKKESFPLTVTSAQKNPTAFYLCASSLRSGRKGYEQYFGPGTRLTVT.

This sequence joins TRBV19 and TRBJ2-7, with TRBD1 identical over 9 bases. Germline V CDR1 and CDR2: LNHDA, SQIVND (reference sequence). J was trimmed by 6 bases and V by 7 bases; bases with no gene match: 10. The CDR3 is made up of 14 amino acids. This CDR3 reads CASMPGTGSLEQYF. The CDR3 bases are TGTGCCAGTATGCCCGGGACAGGGTCACTCGAGCAGTACTTC.